This T cell receptor beta chain originates from a study of OX40 agonist ivuxolimab in advanced cancers. For the study at large: Anti-PD-1, anti-PD-L1 or anti-CTLA-4 therapy given earlier was allowed, and around 40% had some.

This CDR3 region has 15 residues. The germline gives CDR1 ENHRY, CDR2 SYGVKD. Trimming left V 6 bases short and J 0 bases short, with 13 bases between. Produced via immunoSEQ multiplex PCR; TCRdb's table is partial and in-frame only. Here the sample spans some 77,000 clones, roughly 87% being singletons. The sequence derives from an adult with an advanced solid tumor such as melanoma, head and neck, liver or kidney cancer. The material sequenced was CD4+ or CD8+ T cells sorted from blood, taken in a trial of the OX40 agonist ivuxolimab. The chain is built from TRBV10-3 and TRBJ2-3; TRBD2 might be the D (6 bases). CDR3 DNA sequence: TGTGCCATCAGGGGACTGCTTTCTAGCACAGATACGCAGTATTTT. This sequence encodes CAIRGLLSSTDTQYF.